The 18 T cell receptor beta chains in this list originate from one sample, sequenced in a study of blood T cell repertoires in COVID-19. Produced via immunoSEQ multiplex PCR; TCRdb's table is partial and in-frame only. The sample contains roughly 210,000 clones, approximately 81% of which appear only once. The sequencing sample was made of peripheral blood. The receptors shown here come from a woman aged 80 or older with COVID-19, enrolled during active disease.

This clone came up once. V and J are TRBV19 and TRBJ1-6; no clear D gene. Germline V gene sequence: CDR1 LNHDA, CDR2 SQIVND (reference sequence). CDR3 length: 19 amino acids. V lost 9 bases to trimming and J lost 5 bases, with 29 bases between them. CDR3 DNA sequence: TGTGCCAGAATTAGAAGTGCACAACAGCCCCCCGAGAATAATTCACCCCTCCACTTT. The encoded protein is CARIRSAQQPPENNSPLHF.

The rearrangement joins TRBV7-2 to TRBJ1-2; a weak D match, TRBD1 (6 bases). Per germline, CDR1 SGHTA and CDR2 FQGNSA. V was cut by 6 bases and J by 5 bases, with 22 bases left in between. This CDR3 contains 16 residues. In nucleotides, the CDR3 is TGTGCCAGCAGTTCCCAATCCAGGGGTCTATCATATGGCTACACCTTC. Protein sequence: CASSSQSRGLSYGYTF.

This clone was seen more than once but under ten times. V gene TRBV5-1 combines with J gene TRBJ1-2, with 7 bases lining up with TRBD1. The V gene end was trimmed by 3 bases and the J gene end by 4 bases; junction bases not matched to a gene: 12. CDR1 is SGHRS and CDR2 is YFSETQ in the germline V gene. This CDR3 has 16 residues. CDR3 amino acids: CASSSGPGTELYGYTF. The CDR3 nucleotides read TGCGCCAGCAGCTCGGGTCCCGGGACAGAACTCTATGGCTACACCTTC. Full variable domain (outside the CDR3, taken from reference TRBV5-1 and TRBJ1-2): KAGVTQTPRYLIKTRGQQVTLSCSPISGHRSVSWYQQTPGQGLQFLFEYFSETQRNKGNFPGRFSGRQFSNSRSEMNVSTLELGDSALYLCASSSGPGTELYGYTFGSGTRLTVV.

This chain links TRBV6-5 with TRBJ1-2, with D hard to call. Deletions cut 6 bases from V and 3 bases from J, with 17 bases between. Germline-derived CDR1 and CDR2 are MNHEY and SVGAGI. The CDR3 covers 15 residues. This CDR3 reads CASSDTTLGDYGYTF. DNA for the CDR3: TGTGCCAGCAGCGATACGACACTCGGTGACTATGGCTACACCTTC.

The CDR3 reads CASSPTGGSGANVLTF. CDR3 DNA sequence: TGTGCCAGCAGTCCGACCGGGGGCTCTGGGGCCAACGTCCTGACTTTC. The chain combines TRBV7-9 with TRBJ2-6; D may be TRBD2 (6 bases). V gave up 6 bases and J gave up 0 bases, with 12 bases separating them. Germline V gives CDR1 SEHNR, CDR2 FQNEAQ (reference sequence). This CDR3 is 16 amino acids long.

The chain recombines TRBV19 with TRBJ2-6, with a weak D call TRBD2 (6 bases). V lost 5 bases, J lost 0 bases, and 20 bases lay in between. CDR1 is LNHDA and CDR2 is SQIVND in the germline V gene (reference sequence). The CDR3 contains 19 residues. CDR3 nucleotide sequence: TGTGCCAGTAGTCTCCGCCAGGGACTTCCCGCCTCTGGGGCCAACGTCCTGACTTTC. Its translation is CASSLRQGLPASGANVLTF. Variable domain in full (rest from reference TRBV19 and TRBJ2-6): DGGITQSPKYLFRKEGQNVTLSCEQNLNHDAMYWYRQDPGQGLRLIYYSQIVNDFQKGDIAEGYSVSREKKESFPLTVTSAQKNPTAFYLCASSLRQGLPASGANVLTFGAGSRLTVL.

The rearrangement joins TRBV18 to TRBJ2-5; no definite D call. Trimming left V 8 bases short and J 5 bases short, with 15 bases between. CDR1 is KGHSH and CDR2 is LQKENI in the germline V gene. CDR3 size: 13 residues. Here the CDR3 DNA reads TGTGCCAGCGTCACCACCCTGGAGGAGACCCAGTACTTC. This encodes CASVTTLEETQYF.

The rearrangement links TRBV5-8 to TRBJ1-5; tentative D call: TRBD1 (5 bases). Germline V gene sequence: CDR1 SGHTS, CDR2 YDEGEE. Deletions cut 2 bases from V and 1 base from J, with 10 bases between. The CDR3 extends over 15 amino acids. The CDR3 DNA reads TGTGCCAGCAGCTTACCCAGGGTAAGCAATCAGCCCCAGCATTTT. Protein sequence: CASSLPRVSNQPQHF.

The rearrangement uses TRBV28 and TRBJ1-1; tentatively, D is TRBD1 (6 bases). V lost 10 bases, J lost 0 bases, and 15 bases lay in between. Per germline, CDR1 MDHEN and CDR2 SYDVKM. The CDR3 runs to 14 residues. The CDR3 loop is CATLGGAVNTEAFF. CDR3 bases: TGTGCCACCCTAGGGGGGGCGGTGAACACTGAAGCTTTCTTT.

The chain carries TRBV10-3 and TRBJ2-1; D is unclear. Germline V gene lookup returns CDR1 ENHRY and CDR2 SYGVKD. V shed 8 bases and J shed 8 bases, with 10 bases lying between them. This CDR3 comprises 11 residues. CDR3 DNA sequence: TGTGCCATCGCCCTCTCAGATGAGCAGTTCTTC. It translates to CAIALSDEQFF.

The chain is built from TRBV5-1 and TRBJ1-6; the match to TRBD1 covers 9 bases. The CDR3 sequence is 16 residues long. Germline V gene lookup returns CDR1 SGHRS and CDR2 YFSETQ. The V gene end was trimmed by 0 bases and the J gene end by 9 bases; junction bases not matched to a gene: 7. Here the CDR3 reads CASSLAGTGSGSPLHF. The DNA of the CDR3 is TGCGCCAGCAGCTTGGCCGGGACAGGGTCTGGTTCACCCCTCCACTTT.

This clone was counted a single time. This chain joins TRBV13 and TRBJ1-3; unclear D gene. V lost 0 bases and J lost 0, with 6 bases in between. The CDR3 is 15 residues long. Germline CDR1 and CDR2: PRHDT and FYEKMQ (reference sequence). DNA for the CDR3: TGTGCCAGCAGCTTAGGGGAGAGCTCTGGAAACACCATATATTTT. Translating it yields CASSLGESSGNTIYF.

CDR3 residues: CATRTGGARGNTIYF. In nucleotides, the CDR3 is TGTGCCACCAGGACAGGGGGCGCGCGGGGAAACACCATATATTTT. The rearrangement uses TRBV19 and TRBJ1-3; TRBD1 agrees at 11 bases. The ends lost 10 bases at V and 4 bases at J; junction bases unmatched: 9. This CDR3 has 15 residues. CDR1 and CDR2 (germline): LNHDA, SQIVND (reference sequence).

Regarding this clone: Germline is not matched at one junction end, which may reflect a read error. The chain has TRBV7-2 and TRBJ1-1; D uncertain. The CDR3 covers 14 residues. Germline CDR1 SGHTA, CDR2 FQGNSA. The CDR3 loop reads CASRLEPESTEAFF. The CDR3 coding sequence is TGTGCCAGCAGATTAGAACCCGAGTCCACTGAAGCTTTCTTT.

V gene TRBV2 combines with J gene TRBJ1-5; D unresolved. The CDR3 is 18 residues long. Germline V gene sequence: CDR1 SNHLY, CDR2 FYNNEI. The V and J ends lost 4 bases and 0 bases respectively, with 19 bases between them. This CDR3 is CASSGGLGALYSNQPQHF. The CDR3 coding sequence is TGTGCCAGCAGTGGCGGGTTAGGAGCTCTTTATAGCAATCAGCCCCAGCATTTT.

The chain employs TRBV7-2 and TRBJ1-1; D unclear. CDR3 length: 15 amino acids. Germline-derived CDR1 and CDR2 are SGHTA and FQGNSA. V lost 0 bases and J lost 0, with 8 bases in between. The CDR3 DNA is TGTGCCAGCAGCTTAGCGGGCGGGATGAACACTGAAGCTTTCTTT. As protein: CASSLAGGMNTEAFF.

This rearrangement joins TRBV5-1 to TRBJ2-7; possibly TRBD1 for D (6 bases). The V end was cut by 0 bases, the J end by 13 bases, with 20 bases between. Germline-derived CDR1 and CDR2 are SGHRS and YFSETQ. CDR3 length equals 14 residues. DNA for the CDR3: TGCGCCAGCAGCTTGGAAGACCCATCACAGGGTATTTACGTC. It encodes CASSLEDPSQGIYV.

The V and J genes are TRBV6-5 and TRBJ2-5, with TRBD1 matching 9 bases. V shed 6 bases and J 4 bases; nucleotides not matched to a gene: 3. The CDR3 runs 13 residues. Germline CDR1 MNHEY, CDR2 SVGAGI. The CDR3 sequence is CASRGTGRETQYF. In DNA, the CDR3 is TGTGCCAGCAGGGGGACAGGGCGAGAGACCCAGTACTTC.